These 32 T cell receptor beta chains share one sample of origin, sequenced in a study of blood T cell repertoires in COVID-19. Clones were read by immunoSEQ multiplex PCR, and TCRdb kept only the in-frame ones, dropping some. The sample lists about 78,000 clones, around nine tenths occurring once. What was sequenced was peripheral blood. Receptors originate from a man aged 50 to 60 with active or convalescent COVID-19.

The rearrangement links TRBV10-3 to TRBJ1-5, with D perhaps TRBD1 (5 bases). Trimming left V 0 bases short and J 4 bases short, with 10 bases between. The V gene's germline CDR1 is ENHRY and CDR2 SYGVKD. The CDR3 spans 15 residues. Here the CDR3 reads CAISESMAGNQPQHF. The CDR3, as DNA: TGTGCCATCAGTGAGTCGATGGCAGGGAATCAGCCCCAGCATTTT.

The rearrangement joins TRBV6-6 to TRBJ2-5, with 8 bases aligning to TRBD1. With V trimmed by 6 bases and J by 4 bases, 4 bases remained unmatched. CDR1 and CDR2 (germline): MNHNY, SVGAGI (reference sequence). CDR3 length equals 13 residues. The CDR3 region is CASSQGQGETQYF. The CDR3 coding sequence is TGTGCCAGCAGCCAAGGACAGGGAGAGACCCAGTACTTC.

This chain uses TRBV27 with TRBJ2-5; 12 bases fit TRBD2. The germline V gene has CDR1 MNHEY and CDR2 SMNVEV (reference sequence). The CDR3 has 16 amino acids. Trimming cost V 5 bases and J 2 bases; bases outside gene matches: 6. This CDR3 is CASSTRLAGDQETQYF. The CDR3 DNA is TGTGCCAGCAGTACTCGACTAGCGGGGGATCAAGAGACCCAGTACTTC.

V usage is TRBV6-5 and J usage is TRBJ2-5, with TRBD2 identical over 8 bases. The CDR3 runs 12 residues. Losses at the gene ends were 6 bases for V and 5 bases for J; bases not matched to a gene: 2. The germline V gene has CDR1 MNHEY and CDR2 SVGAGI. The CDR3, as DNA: TGTGCCAGCAGGACTAGCGCGGAGACCCAGTACTTC. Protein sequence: CASRTSAETQYF.

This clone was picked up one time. The CDR3 DNA is TGCGCCAGCAGCTTGGTTCGGGGGTTGGACAATGAGCAGTTCTTC. Protein: CASSLVRGLDNEQFF. The chain joins TRBV5-1 to TRBJ2-1; a possible D gene is TRBD2 (6 bases). Trimming pared 0 bases from V and 5 bases from J, leaving 12 bases between. The CDR3 length is 15 residues. The germline V gene has CDR1 SGHRS and CDR2 YFSETQ.

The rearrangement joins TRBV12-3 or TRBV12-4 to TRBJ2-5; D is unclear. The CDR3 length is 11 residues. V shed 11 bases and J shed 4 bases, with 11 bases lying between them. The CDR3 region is CAARLGETQYF. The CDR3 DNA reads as TGTGCCGCGAGGTTGGGAGAGACCCAGTACTTC.

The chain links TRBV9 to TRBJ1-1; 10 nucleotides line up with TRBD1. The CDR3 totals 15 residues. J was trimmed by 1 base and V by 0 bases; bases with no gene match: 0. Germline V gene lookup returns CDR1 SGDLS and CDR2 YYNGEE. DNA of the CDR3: TGTGCCAGCAGCGTAGGACAGGGGGCGAACACTGAAGCTTTCTTT. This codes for CASSVGQGANTEAFF.

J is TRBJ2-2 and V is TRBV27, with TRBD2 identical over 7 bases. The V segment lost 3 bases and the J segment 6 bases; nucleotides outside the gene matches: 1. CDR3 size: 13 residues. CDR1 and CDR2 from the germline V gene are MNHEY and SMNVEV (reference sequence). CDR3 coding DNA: TGTGCCAGCAGTTTTGGGGGGGCCGGGGAGCTGTTTTTT. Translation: CASSFGGAGELFF.

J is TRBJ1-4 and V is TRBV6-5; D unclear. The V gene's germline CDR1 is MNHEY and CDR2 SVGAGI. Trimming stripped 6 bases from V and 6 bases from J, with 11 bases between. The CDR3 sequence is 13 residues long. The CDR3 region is CASRPTTYEKLFF. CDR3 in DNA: TGTGCCAGCAGGCCGACAACCTATGAAAAACTGTTTTTT.

CDR3 coding DNA: TGTGCCAGCAACAGACAGGGCTATGGCTACACCTTC. Encoded protein: CASNRQGYGYTF. This chain joins TRBV6-5 and TRBJ1-2; 7 nucleotides align to TRBD1. Unmatched junction bases numbered 3, after V lost 7 bases and J lost 4 bases. The CDR3 is 12 amino acids. Germline V gene data show CDR1 as MNHEY and CDR2 as SVGAGI.

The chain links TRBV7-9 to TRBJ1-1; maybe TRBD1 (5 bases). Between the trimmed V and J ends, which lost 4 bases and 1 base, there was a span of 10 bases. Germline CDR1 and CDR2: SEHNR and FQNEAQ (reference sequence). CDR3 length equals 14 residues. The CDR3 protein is CASSSTTENTEAFF. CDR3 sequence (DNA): TGTGCCAGCAGCTCCACGACAGAGAACACTGAAGCTTTCTTT.

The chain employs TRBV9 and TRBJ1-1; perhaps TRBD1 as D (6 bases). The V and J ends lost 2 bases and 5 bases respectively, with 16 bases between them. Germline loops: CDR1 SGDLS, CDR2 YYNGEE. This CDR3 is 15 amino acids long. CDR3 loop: CASSVGRGGRTEAFF. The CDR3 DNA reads TGTGCCAGCAGCGTGGGCAGGGGTGGAAGGACTGAAGCTTTCTTT.

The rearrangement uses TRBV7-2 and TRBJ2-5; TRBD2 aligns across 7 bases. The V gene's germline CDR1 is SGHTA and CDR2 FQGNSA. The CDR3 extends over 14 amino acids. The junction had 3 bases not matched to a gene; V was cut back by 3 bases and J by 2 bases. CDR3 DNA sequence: TGTGCCAGCAGCTTCCAGCGGGGACAAGAGACCCAGTACTTC. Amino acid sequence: CASSFQRGQETQYF. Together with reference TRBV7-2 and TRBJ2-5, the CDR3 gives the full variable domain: GAGVSQSPSNKVTEKGKDVELRCDPISGHTALYWYRQSLGQGLEFLIYFQGNSAPDKSGLPSDRFSAERTGGSVSTLTIQRTQQEDSAVYLCASSFQRGQETQYFGPGTRLLVL.

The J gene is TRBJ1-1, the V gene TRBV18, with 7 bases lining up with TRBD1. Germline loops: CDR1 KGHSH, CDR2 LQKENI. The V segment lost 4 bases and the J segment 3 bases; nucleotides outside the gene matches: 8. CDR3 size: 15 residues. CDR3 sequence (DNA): TGTGCCAGCTCACGCACGGGACAGCGTGACACTGAAGCTTTCTTT. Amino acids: CASSRTGQRDTEAFF.

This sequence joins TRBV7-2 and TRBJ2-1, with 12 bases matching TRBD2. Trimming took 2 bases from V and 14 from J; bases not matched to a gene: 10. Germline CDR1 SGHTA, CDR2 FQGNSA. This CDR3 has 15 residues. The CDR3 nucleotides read TGTGCCAGCAGCTTACCTCCCCTAGCGGGGGGGGTAGAGTTCTTC. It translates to CASSLPPLAGGVEFF.

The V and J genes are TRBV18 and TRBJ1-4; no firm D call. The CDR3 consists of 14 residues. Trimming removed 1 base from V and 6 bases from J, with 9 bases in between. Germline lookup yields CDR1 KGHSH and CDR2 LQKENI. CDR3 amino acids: CASSPRGSDEKLFF. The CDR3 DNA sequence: TGTGCCAGCTCACCACGAGGGAGTGATGAAAAACTGTTTTTT.

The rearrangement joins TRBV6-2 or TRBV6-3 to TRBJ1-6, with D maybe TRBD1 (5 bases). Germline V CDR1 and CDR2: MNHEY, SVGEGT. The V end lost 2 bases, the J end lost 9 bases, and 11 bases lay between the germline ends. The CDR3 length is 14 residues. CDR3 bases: TGTGCCAGCAGTTACCAGGGTGGTAGTTCACCCCTCCACTTT. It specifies CASSYQGGSSPLHF.

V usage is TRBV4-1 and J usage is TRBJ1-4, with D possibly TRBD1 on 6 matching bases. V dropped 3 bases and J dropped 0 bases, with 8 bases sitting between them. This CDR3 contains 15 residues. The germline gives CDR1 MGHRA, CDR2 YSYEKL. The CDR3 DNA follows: TGCGCCAGCAGCCATTACAGGGCAACTAATGAAAAACTGTTTTTT. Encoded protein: CASSHYRATNEKLFF.

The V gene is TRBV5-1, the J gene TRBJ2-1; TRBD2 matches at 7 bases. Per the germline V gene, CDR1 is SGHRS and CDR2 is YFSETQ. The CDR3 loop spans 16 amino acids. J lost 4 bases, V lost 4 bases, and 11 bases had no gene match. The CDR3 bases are TGCGCCAGCAGCGCCAATACGGGGAGGGATTACAATGAGCAGTTCTTC. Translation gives CASSANTGRDYNEQFF. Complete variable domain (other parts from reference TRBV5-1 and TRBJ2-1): KAGVTQTPRYLIKTRGQQVTLSCSPISGHRSVSWYQQTPGQGLQFLFEYFSETQRNKGNFPGRFSGRQFSNSRSEMNVSTLELGDSALYLCASSANTGRDYNEQFFGPGTRLTVL.

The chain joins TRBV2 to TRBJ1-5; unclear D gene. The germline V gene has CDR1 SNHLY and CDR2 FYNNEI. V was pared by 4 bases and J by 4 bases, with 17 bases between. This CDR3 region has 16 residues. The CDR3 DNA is TGTGCCAGCAGTGGTCCAGAGGTAGAAACTAATCAGCCCCAGCATTTT. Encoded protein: CASSGPEVETNQPQHF.

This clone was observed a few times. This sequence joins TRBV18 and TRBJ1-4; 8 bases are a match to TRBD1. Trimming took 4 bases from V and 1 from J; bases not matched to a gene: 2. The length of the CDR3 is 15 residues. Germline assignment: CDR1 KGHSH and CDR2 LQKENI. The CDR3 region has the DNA TGTGCCAGCTCACTTGGACAGGGAACTAATGAAAAACTGTTTTTT. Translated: CASSLGQGTNEKLFF.

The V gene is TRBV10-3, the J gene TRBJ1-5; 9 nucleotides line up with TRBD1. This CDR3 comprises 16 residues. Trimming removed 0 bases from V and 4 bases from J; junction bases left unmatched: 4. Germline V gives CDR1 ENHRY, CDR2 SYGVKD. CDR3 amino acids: CAISESGDRANQPQHF. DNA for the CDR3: TGTGCCATCAGTGAGTCGGGGGACAGGGCGAATCAGCCCCAGCATTTT.

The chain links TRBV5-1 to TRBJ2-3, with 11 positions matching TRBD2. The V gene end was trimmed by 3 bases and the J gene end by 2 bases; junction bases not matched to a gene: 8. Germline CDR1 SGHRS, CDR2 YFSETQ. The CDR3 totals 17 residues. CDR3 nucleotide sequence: TGCGCCAGCAGCTCCCGGCTAGCGGGGGGACCCACAGATACGCAGTATTTT. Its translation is CASSSRLAGGPTDTQYF.

CDR3 coding DNA: TGTGCCAGCAGTGAGACAGGAGGCTTTCAGCCCCAGCATTTT. Translated, it gives CASSETGGFQPQHF. V is TRBV6-1 and J is TRBJ1-5; weak D call: TRBD1 (6 bases). This CDR3 comprises 14 residues. Germline V gives CDR1 MNHNS, CDR2 SASEGT. Trimming pared 3 bases from V and 6 bases from J, leaving 12 bases between.

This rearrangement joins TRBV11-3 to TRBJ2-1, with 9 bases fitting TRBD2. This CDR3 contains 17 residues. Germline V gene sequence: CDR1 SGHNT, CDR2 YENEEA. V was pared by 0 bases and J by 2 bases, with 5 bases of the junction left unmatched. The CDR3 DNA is TGTGCCAGCAGCTTAGAGCCTAGCGGGGAGACCTACAATGAGCAGTTCTTC. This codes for CASSLEPSGETYNEQFF.

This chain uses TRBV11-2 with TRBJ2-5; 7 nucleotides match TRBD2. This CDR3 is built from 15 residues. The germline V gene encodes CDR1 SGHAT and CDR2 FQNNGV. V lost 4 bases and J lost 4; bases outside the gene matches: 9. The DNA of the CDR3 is TGTGCCAGCAGCTCACCCGCCGGGGGGATAGAGACCCAGTACTTC. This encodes CASSSPAGGIETQYF.

DNA for the CDR3: TGTGCCAGCAGCAACCGGGACAGGGGAGAGGAGACCCAGTACTTC. The encoded protein is CASSNRDRGEETQYF. This chain uses TRBV5-5 with TRBJ2-5, with 10 bases matching TRBD1. The trim removed 4 bases at V and 5 bases at J, leaving 8 bases unmatched. Germline CDR1 SGHKS, CDR2 YYEKEE (reference sequence). The CDR3 is 15 amino acids.

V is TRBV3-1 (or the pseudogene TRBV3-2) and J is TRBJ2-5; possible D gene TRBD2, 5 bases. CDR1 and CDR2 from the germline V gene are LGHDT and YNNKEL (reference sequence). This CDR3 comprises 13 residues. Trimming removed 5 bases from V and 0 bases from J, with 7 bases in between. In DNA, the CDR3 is TGTGCCAGCAGCTTTAGCGACCAAGAGACCCAGTACTTC. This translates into CASSFSDQETQYF.

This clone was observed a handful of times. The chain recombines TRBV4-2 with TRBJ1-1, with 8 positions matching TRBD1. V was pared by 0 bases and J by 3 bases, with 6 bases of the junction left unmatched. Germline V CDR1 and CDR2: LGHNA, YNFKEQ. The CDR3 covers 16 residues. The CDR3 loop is CASSQDSAGGYTEAFF. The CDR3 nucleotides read TGTGCCAGCAGCCAAGATTCGGCAGGGGGCTACACTGAAGCTTTCTTT.

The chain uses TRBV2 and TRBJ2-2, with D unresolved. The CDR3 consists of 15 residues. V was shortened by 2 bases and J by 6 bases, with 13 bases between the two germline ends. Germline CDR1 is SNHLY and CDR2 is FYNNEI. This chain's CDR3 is CASSEIASEAGELFF. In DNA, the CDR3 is TGTGCCAGCAGTGAAATAGCCTCCGAGGCCGGGGAGCTGTTTTTT.

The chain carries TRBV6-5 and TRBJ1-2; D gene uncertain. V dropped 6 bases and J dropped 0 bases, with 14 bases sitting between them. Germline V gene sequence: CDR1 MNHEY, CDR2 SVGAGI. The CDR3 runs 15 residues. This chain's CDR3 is CASSQDGEPNYGYTF. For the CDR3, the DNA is TGTGCCAGCAGCCAGGACGGGGAACCTAACTATGGCTACACCTTC.

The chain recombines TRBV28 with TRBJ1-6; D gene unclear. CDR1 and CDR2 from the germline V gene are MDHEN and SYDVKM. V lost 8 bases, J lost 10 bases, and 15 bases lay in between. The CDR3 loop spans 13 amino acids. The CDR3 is CASRGEPKSPLHF. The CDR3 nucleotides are TGTGCCAGCCGGGGAGAGCCTAAATCACCCCTCCACTTT.